These 19 T cell receptor beta chains came from one sample sequenced in a study of T cells in Graves' hyperthyroidism and ophthalmopathy. The TCR beta CDR3 regions underwent amplification using RNA transcripts as the source. With the HTBI primer set, the TCR CDR3 went through a first round of RT-PCR. One entry per CDR3 protein results from TCRdb running MiXCR on the multiplex PCR reads. The sample holds approximately 610,000 distinct CDR3 sequences, roughly 17% seen once. Sequencing input: blood. The receptors stem from a woman aged 18-29 years with Graves' hyperthyroidism.

This clonotype was observed a handful of times. This sequence joins TRBV10-3 and TRBJ2-1; 7 bases align to TRBD2. The CDR3 has 13 amino acids. V dropped 6 bases and J dropped 5; count of bases not matched to a gene: 4. The germline V gene has CDR1 ENHRY and CDR2 SYGVKD. The CDR3 region has the DNA TGTGCCATCAGGGTAGCGGGCGACAATGAGCAGTTCTTC. Translating gives CAIRVAGDNEQFF.

The genes are TRBV7-2 and TRBJ2-4, with TRBD1 matching over 11 bases. This CDR3 is built from 16 residues. The germline gives CDR1 SGHTA, CDR2 FQGNSA. The V gene end was trimmed by 5 bases and the J gene end by 6 bases; junction bases not matched to a gene: 9. CDR3 sequence reads: CASSPWTGGAGNIQYF. The DNA for the CDR3 is TGTGCCAGCAGCCCTTGGACAGGGGGCGCCGGAAACATTCAGTACTTC. The full variable domain, in which reference TRBV7-2 and TRBJ2-4 provide the parts outside the CDR3, is GAGVSQSPSNKVTEKGKDVELRCDPISGHTALYWYRQSLGQGLEFLIYFQGNSAPDKSGLPSDRFSAERTGGSVSTLTIQRTQQEDSAVYLCASSPWTGGAGNIQYFGAGTRLSVL.

This clonotype was counted only a few times. V usage is TRBV11-2 and J usage is TRBJ1-1, with a weak D call TRBD1 (5 bases). The germline V gene encodes CDR1 SGHAT and CDR2 FQNNGV. Trimming took 2 bases from V and 1 from J, leaving 8 bases between them. The CDR3 loop spans 14 amino acids. CDR3 loop: CASSLHTGNTEAFF. The CDR3 nucleotides read TGTGCCAGCAGCTTACATACAGGGAACACTGAAGCTTTCTTT.

The chain has TRBV20-1 and TRBJ2-5; TRBD1 might be the D (8 bases). The CDR3 is 14 amino acids. V lost 6 bases, J lost 5 bases, and 19 bases lay in between. CDR1 and CDR2 (germline): DFQATT, SNEGSKA (reference sequence). Here the CDR3 DNA reads TGCAGTGCGGGATCAGGGGGCGGGGGTGAGACCCAGTACTTC. Translated, it gives CSAGSGGGGETQYF.

The chain carries TRBV20-1 and TRBJ2-7; D might be TRBD1 (6 bases). CDR3 length: 15 amino acids. V lost 3 bases and J 6 bases, leaving 21 bases between the germline ends. Germline values: CDR1 DFQATT, CDR2 SNEGSKA (reference sequence). The CDR3 DNA sequence: TGCAGTGCTAGGGGGGCCCGAGTCAGGGGCGCCGAGCAGTACTTC. Translation gives CSARGARVRGAEQYF.

This clonotype was seen ten or more times. The rearrangement joins TRBV28 to TRBJ1-1, with a weak D call TRBD1 (6 bases). The CDR3 runs to 12 residues. Deletions cut 7 bases from V and 6 bases from J, with 12 bases between. The germline V gene encodes CDR1 MDHEN and CDR2 SYDVKM. The CDR3 DNA follows: TGTGCCAGCACCATACAGGGCCCTGAAGCTTTCTTT. It is translated as CASTIQGPEAFF.

This clonotype was counted many times. This chain joins TRBV12-5 and TRBJ2-1; 11 bases fit TRBD2. The CDR3 runs to 15 residues. The V segment lost 6 bases and the J segment 3 bases; nucleotides outside the gene matches: 4. From germline, CDR1 is LGHNT and CDR2 FRNRAP. The CDR3 spells CASGSGTSGYNEQFF. In DNA, the CDR3 is TGTGCTAGTGGATCCGGGACTAGCGGCTACAATGAGCAGTTCTTC. Combining the CDR3 with reference TRBV12-5 and TRBJ2-1 gives the whole variable domain DARVTQTPRHKVTEMGQEVTMRCQPILGHNTVFWYRQTMMQGLELLAYFRNRAPLDDSGMPKDRFSAEMPDATLATLKIQPSEPRDSAVYFCASGSGTSGYNEQFFGPGTRLTVL.

The chain couples TRBV9 to TRBJ1-1, with a possible D match to TRBD1 (5 bases). The germline CDR1 and CDR2 sequences are SGDLS and YYNGEE. The CDR3 covers 16 residues. Trimming cost V 5 bases and J 5 bases, with 22 bases left between them. CDR3 in DNA: TGTGCCAGCAGTGCACCGGAGGGGCAGGATTGGACTGAAGCTTTCTTT. This codes for CASSAPEGQDWTEAFF.

This clonotype occurred a few times. This chain connects TRBV7-8 to TRBJ1-1; 9 positions agree with TRBD1. This CDR3 has 14 residues. J lost 3 bases, V lost 8 bases, and 7 bases had no gene match. Germline V gene data show CDR1 as SGHVS and CDR2 as FQNEAQ. The CDR3 spells CASGSGTGHTEAFF. CDR3 coding DNA: TGTGCCAGCGGATCCGGGACAGGGCACACTGAAGCTTTCTTT.

This clonotype was detected ten times or more. The rearrangement uses TRBV2 and TRBJ1-1, with a weak D call TRBD1 (6 bases). The CDR3 spans 11 residues. The ends were cut back, 6 bases at V and 10 bases at J, with 12 bases in the middle. The germline CDR1 and CDR2 sequences are SNHLY and FYNNEI. The CDR3 DNA follows: TGTGCCAGCAGCCCCGAGGGGGTAGCTTTCTTT. Translating it yields CASSPEGVAFF.

The sample holds many counts of this clonotype. The chain uses TRBV12-3 or TRBV12-4 and TRBJ2-2, with 7 bases that match TRBD1. The length of the CDR3 is 15 residues. Losses at the gene ends were 3 bases for V and 6 bases for J; bases not matched to a gene: 7. CDR3 amino acids: CASSFKTGIAGELFF. As DNA, the CDR3 is TGTGCCAGCAGTTTCAAGACAGGGATTGCCGGGGAGCTGTTTTTT.

This clonotype came up many times. This chain joins TRBV7-8 and TRBJ1-2, with D possibly matching TRBD1 (5 bases). Germline CDR1 is SGHVS and CDR2 is FQNEAQ. CDR3 size: 13 residues. Trimming removed 5 bases from V and 6 bases from J, with 13 bases in between. CDR3 residues: CASSRDGGDGYTF. The DNA of the CDR3 is TGTGCCAGCAGCCGTGACGGGGGAGATGGCTACACCTTC.

The sample holds many counts of this clonotype. J is TRBJ2-7 and V is TRBV7-2; TRBD1 agrees at 10 bases. The CDR3 is 16 residues long. Looked up from germline, CDR1 is SGHTA and CDR2 is FQGNSA. J lost 2 bases, V lost 3 bases, and 7 bases had no gene match. For the CDR3, the DNA is TGTGCCAGCAGCTTCGCCGGGACAGGGGCCACCTACGAGCAGTACTTC. It encodes CASSFAGTGATYEQYF.

This clonotype came up many times. CDR3 protein: CASSLSGGDTEAFF. For the CDR3, the DNA is TGTGCCAGCAGCCTCTCCGGCGGGGACACTGAAGCTTTCTTT. The chain employs TRBV7-9 and TRBJ1-1; D is unresolved. Germline assignment: CDR1 SEHNR and CDR2 FQNEAQ (reference sequence). The CDR3 covers 14 residues. V gave up 5 bases and J gave up 3 bases, with 13 bases separating them. Combining the CDR3 with reference TRBV7-9 and TRBJ1-1 gives the whole variable domain DTGVSQNPRHKITKRGQNVTFRCDPISEHNRLYWYRQTLGQGPEFLTYFQNEAQLEKSRLLSDRFSAERPKGSFSTLEIQRTEQGDSAMYLCASSLSGGDTEAFFGQGTRLTVV.

This clonotype was seen a few times. V and J are TRBV7-9 and TRBJ2-1; D not certain. V dropped 8 bases and J dropped 3 bases, with 8 bases sitting between them. The CDR3 has 12 amino acids. The germline gives CDR1 SEHNR, CDR2 FQNEAQ (reference sequence). CDR3 bases: TGTGCCAGCGGAGAGTACTACAATGAGCAGTTCTTC. The encoded protein is CASGEYYNEQFF.

At least ten counts were recorded for this clonotype. This sequence joins TRBV24-1 and TRBJ1-1, with 7 bases fitting TRBD1. The J segment lost 6 bases and the V segment lost 3 bases, leaving 12 bases of the junction unmatched. Germline V gene lookup returns CDR1 KGHDR and CDR2 SFDVKD. The CDR3 is 16 amino acids. CDR3: CATSDSTAGGMSEAFF. The CDR3 DNA follows: TGTGCCACCAGTGATAGTACGGCAGGGGGGATGTCTGAAGCTTTCTTT.

Ten or more counts support this clonotype. This sequence joins TRBV12-3 or TRBV12-4 and TRBJ1-2; D perhaps matches TRBD1 (5 bases). CDR3 length equals 13 residues. Trimming pared 5 bases from V and 6 bases from J, leaving 13 bases between. The CDR3 region is CASSARWGNGYTF. The CDR3 bases are TGTGCCAGCAGTGCCAGATGGGGCAATGGCTACACCTTC.

This clonotype was seen many times. This chain links TRBV28 with TRBJ2-6, with D maybe TRBD2 (6 bases). Germline CDR1 MDHEN, CDR2 SYDVKM. The CDR3 sequence is 17 residues long. V lost 6 bases and J lost 3, with 18 bases in between. The CDR3 protein is CASRPWTGVGGANVLTF. For the CDR3, the DNA is TGTGCCAGCAGACCCTGGACGGGAGTCGGTGGGGCCAACGTCCTGACTTTC.

This rearrangement joins TRBV6-1 to TRBJ2-3, with unresolved D. The V end was cut by 1 base, the J end by 4 bases, with 9 bases between. Germline V gene lookup returns CDR1 MNHNS and CDR2 SASEGT. The CDR3 is 14 amino acids. This CDR3 is CASSEGSYPDTQYF. As DNA, the CDR3 is TGTGCCAGCAGTGAAGGTTCCTACCCAGATACGCAGTATTTT.